Described below is a single TCR beta chain sequence and its context. Use of 60 Vbeta and 13 Jbeta primers characterized the PCR. Clones were read by immunoSEQ multiplex PCR, and TCRdb kept only the in-frame ones, dropping some. The table lists about 190,000 clones, 80% of them singletons. This sample is drawn from a study of cytomegalovirus exposure and HLA in healthy donors. Study information: An earlier analysis found under 130 million unique TCR beta sequences from around 180 million T cells.

Deletions cut 2 bases from V and 0 bases from J, with 8 bases between. Germline loops: CDR1 MNHNY, CDR2 SVGAGI (reference sequence). The CDR3 has 16 amino acids. Sample: PBMCs. This TCR was sampled from a man aged 35 to 55 in good health and CMV-seropositive. The chain is built from TRBV6-6 and TRBJ1-6; D remains unclear. The CDR3 sequence: CASSYDGSSYNSPLHF. The CDR3 coding sequence is TGTGCCAGCAGTTACGACGGGAGCTCCTATAATTCACCCCTCCACTTT.